This T cell receptor beta chain was captured in a study of T cell responses to AZD1222 COVID-19 vaccine. Study observations and caveats: Regions left unmutated in variants are reportedly the target of nearly half of spike-specific TCRs.

A word on this clone: Its antigen is undetermined.

Profiled with immunoSEQ multiplex PCR; TCRdb holds only in-frame clones, not every one. The repertoire consists of over 110,000 clones, with 85% to 95% occurring once and the leading ten covering 9.5% to 15%. The CDR3 contains 13 residues. V was clipped by 10 bases and J by 1 base; unmatched bases: 3. Germline loops: CDR1 MNHEY, CDR2 SVGAGI. The V and J genes are TRBV6-5 and TRBJ2-7; 11 nucleotides agree with TRBD1. The source of this sequence is an adult who had recovered from COVID-19. This specimen consisted of peripheral blood, obtained after recovery from COVID-19. CDR3 bases: TGTGCCATAGGGACAGGGGGGTCCTACGAGCAGTACTTC. As protein: CAIGTGGSYEQYF.